What follows are 13 T cell receptor beta chains derived from one specimen sequenced in a study of identifying expanded T cells in peripheral blood (dated by TCRdb to about 2019). Libraries came from the immunoSEQ multiplex PCR assay. TCRdb re-hosts the immuneACCESS table, in-frame sequences only. Its copies lack some clones; in the studies checked, an unresolved V gene accounts for under half of them, and the cause for the rest is not known. Within this sample are about 94,000 clones, with around 90% of them counted one time only. The ten largest clones add up to about 6% of the sample. The specimen sequenced was blood. These receptors were taken from a person aged 18 to 70 in good health.

The rearrangement uses TRBV7-9 and TRBJ2-7; D unclear. The CDR3 consists of 14 residues. Trimming removed 6 bases at V and 3 bases at J, with 15 bases between. CDR1 and CDR2 from the germline V gene are SEHNR and FQNEAQ (reference sequence). The CDR3 loop is CASSEKDLGYEQYF. The CDR3 bases are TGTGCCAGCAGTGAGAAGGACCTGGGCTACGAGCAGTACTTC.

The chain uses TRBV18 and TRBJ1-3; the D gene is possibly TRBD1 (5 bases). This CDR3 has 18 residues. V shed 6 bases and J shed 4 bases, with 25 bases lying between them. Looked up from germline, CDR1 is KGHSH and CDR2 is LQKENI. CDR3 nucleotide sequence: TGTGCCAGCTCCCGAGTTTGGGGCAGTAACGAATTCGGAAACACCATATATTTT. This translates into CASSRVWGSNEFGNTIYF.

The J gene is TRBJ2-3, the V gene TRBV6-6; 8 bases match TRBD2. J was trimmed by 6 bases and V by 2 bases; bases with no gene match: 10. The germline gives CDR1 MNHNY, CDR2 SVGAGI (reference sequence). CDR3 length: 16 residues. This chain's CDR3 is CASSYRAGGIMDTQYF. CDR3 nucleotides: TGTGCCAGCAGTTACAGGGCGGGGGGAATAATGGATACGCAGTATTTT.

This chain connects TRBV27 to TRBJ2-7, with 10 nucleotides matching TRBD2. This CDR3 contains 20 residues. Per the germline V gene, CDR1 is MNHEY and CDR2 is SMNVEV (reference sequence). The V and J ends lost 6 bases and 3 bases, in that order; junction bases with no gene match: 23. The CDR3 DNA sequence: TGTGCCAGCAGCACCATCGGCCGGCGGGGGCTAGCGGGAGTCTACTACGAGCAGTACTTC. Translating it yields CASSTIGRRGLAGVYYEQYF.

This chain uses TRBV10-3 with TRBJ1-1; TRBD1 matches 7 bases. Germline loops: CDR1 ENHRY, CDR2 SYGVKD. This CDR3 region has 14 residues. With 9 bases clipped from V and 0 bases from J, the junction kept 7 bases outside the gene matches. CDR3: CAMRDSDMNTEAFF. DNA of the CDR3: TGTGCCATGCGGGACAGTGACATGAACACTGAAGCTTTCTTT.

The chain couples TRBV9 to TRBJ2-4; no clear D gene. The CDR3 sequence is 14 residues long. Germline CDR1 and CDR2: SGDLS and YYNGEE. V was clipped by 4 bases and J by 0 bases, with 8 bases between them. The chain's CDR3 is CASSQSLAKNIQYF. CDR3 nucleotides: TGTGCCAGCAGCCAGAGCCTAGCCAAAAACATTCAGTACTTC.

The sample holds one count of this clone. The chain uses TRBV6-1 and TRBJ2-7, with D hard to call. This CDR3 contains 12 residues. V lost 5 bases to trimming and J lost 6 bases, with 11 bases between them. The V gene's germline CDR1 is MNHNS and CDR2 SASEGT. DNA for the CDR3: TGTGCCAGCAGTACCCGGACGGGCGAGCAGTACTTC. Translated: CASSTRTGEQYF.

The chain links TRBV5-6 to TRBJ2-1; perhaps TRBD2 as D (6 bases). V lost 1 base and J 1 base, leaving 12 bases between the germline ends. This CDR3 comprises 16 residues. Germline loops: CDR1 SGHDT, CDR2 YYEEEE. This CDR3 is CASSLLGGWSYNEQFF. For the CDR3, the DNA is TGTGCCAGCAGCTTGTTGGGGGGTTGGTCCTACAATGAGCAGTTCTTC.

CDR3 region: CASSFGGTDTQYF. DNA of the CDR3: TGTGCCAGCAGCTTCGGAGGCACAGATACGCAGTATTTT. This chain links TRBV5-4 with TRBJ2-3, with D unresolved. The CDR3 sequence is 13 residues long. Germline CDR1 is SGHNT and CDR2 is YYREEE (reference sequence). V lost 2 bases and J 1 base, leaving 5 bases between the germline ends.

This chain joins TRBV6-4 and TRBJ1-2; unclear D gene. Trimming stripped 2 bases from V and 10 bases from J, with 14 bases between. Germline V gives CDR1 MRHNA, CDR2 SNTAGT. The CDR3 runs 13 residues. Written as DNA, the CDR3 is TGTGCCAGCAGTGACGAAGGTGGCCAGGCCTACACCTTC. Translation: CASSDEGGQAYTF.

The chain combines TRBV6-1 with TRBJ2-1, with unresolved D. CDR3 length equals 17 residues. V was clipped by 2 bases and J by 2 bases, with 16 bases between them. The germline CDR1 and CDR2 sequences are MNHNS and SASEGT. This chain's CDR3 is CASSERAGQRTYNEQFF. The CDR3 coding sequence is TGTGCCAGCAGTGAACGGGCCGGCCAGAGAACCTACAATGAGCAGTTCTTC.

This chain joins TRBV11-2 and TRBJ2-7; TRBD2 is a possible D gene (6 bases). The CDR3 has 14 amino acids. Trimming shortened V by 5 bases and J by 4 bases, and 15 bases separated the two germline ends. From germline, CDR1 is SGHAT and CDR2 FQNNGV. CDR3 DNA sequence: TGTGCCAGCAGCCCCCGACTCGCGGGGTACGAGCAGTACTTC. Translation gives CASSPRLAGYEQYF.

The rearrangement joins TRBV19 to TRBJ1-4; D remains ambiguous. With 10 bases removed from V and 0 bases from J, the gap between germline ends came to 12 bases. Per germline, CDR1 LNHDA and CDR2 SQIVND (reference sequence). This CDR3 is built from 14 residues. CDR3: CATLGFATNEKLFF. The CDR3 DNA reads TGTGCCACCTTGGGCTTCGCAACTAATGAAAAACTGTTTTTT.